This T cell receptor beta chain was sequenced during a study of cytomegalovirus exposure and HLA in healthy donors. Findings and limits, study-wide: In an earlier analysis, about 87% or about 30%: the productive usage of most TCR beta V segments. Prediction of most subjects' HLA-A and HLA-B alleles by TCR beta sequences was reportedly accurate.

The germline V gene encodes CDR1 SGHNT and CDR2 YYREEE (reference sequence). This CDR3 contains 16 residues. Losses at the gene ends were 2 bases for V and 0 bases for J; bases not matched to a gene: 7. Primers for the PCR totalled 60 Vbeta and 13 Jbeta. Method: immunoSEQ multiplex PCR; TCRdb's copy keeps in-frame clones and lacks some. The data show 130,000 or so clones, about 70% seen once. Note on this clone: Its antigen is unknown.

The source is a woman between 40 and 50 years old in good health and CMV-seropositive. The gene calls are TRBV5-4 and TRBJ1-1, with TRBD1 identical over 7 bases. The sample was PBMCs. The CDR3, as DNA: TGTGCCAGCAGCTTCGGGACAGCCTACATGAACACTGAAGCTTTCTTT. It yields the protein CASSFGTAYMNTEAFF. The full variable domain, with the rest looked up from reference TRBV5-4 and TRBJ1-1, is ETGVTQSPTHLIKTRGQQVTLRCSSQSGHNTVSWYQQALGQGPQFIFQYYREEENGRGNFPPRFSGLQFPNYSSELNVNALELDDSALYLCASSFGTAYMNTEAFFGQGTRLTVV.